The clone carrying this T cell receptor (beta chain) was detected once. The antigen is unknown. Caucasian adults residing in Nashville, Tennessee made up all the donors. The sample originates from a study of shared clonotypes between healthy human individuals. General observations from the study: Collection of samples was limited to blood; tissue repertoires likely differ.

Here immunoSEQ multiplex PCR was the method, and the copy in TCRdb shows in-frame clones only, minus some. The table lists about 1,500,000 clones, over 95% of them singletons, with roughly 1.1% in the top ten. The TCR sequence derives from a man aged 25-40 years in good health. The sample consisted of naive CD4+ T cells sorted from blood. Regarding subset: CD45RA+ positively selected.

The CDR3 nucleotides read TGCGCCAGCAGCTTGCAGTCTACGAGCTCCTACAATGAGCAGTTCTTC. Residues: CASSLQSTSSYNEQFF. This chain joins TRBV5-1 and TRBJ2-1; D is undetermined. Trimming took off 1 base at V and 0 bases at J, with 11 bases between the two ends. The germline gives CDR1 SGHRS, CDR2 YFSETQ. This CDR3 is 16 amino acids long.